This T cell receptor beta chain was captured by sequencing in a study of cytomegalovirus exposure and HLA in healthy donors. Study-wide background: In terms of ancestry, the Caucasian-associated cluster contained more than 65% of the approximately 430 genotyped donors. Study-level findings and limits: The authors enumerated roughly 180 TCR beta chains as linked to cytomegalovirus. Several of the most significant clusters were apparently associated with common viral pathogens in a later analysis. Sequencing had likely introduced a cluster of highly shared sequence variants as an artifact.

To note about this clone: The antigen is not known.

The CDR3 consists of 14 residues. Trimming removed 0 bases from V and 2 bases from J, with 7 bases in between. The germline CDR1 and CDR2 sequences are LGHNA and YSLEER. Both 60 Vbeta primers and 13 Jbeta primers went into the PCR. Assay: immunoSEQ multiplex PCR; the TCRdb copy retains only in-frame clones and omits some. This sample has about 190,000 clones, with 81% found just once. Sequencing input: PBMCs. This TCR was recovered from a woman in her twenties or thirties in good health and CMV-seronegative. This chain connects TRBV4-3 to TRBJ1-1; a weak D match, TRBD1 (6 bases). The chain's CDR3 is CASSQEQGNTEAFF. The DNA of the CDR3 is TGCGCCAGCAGCCAAGAACAGGGCAACACTGAAGCTTTCTTT.